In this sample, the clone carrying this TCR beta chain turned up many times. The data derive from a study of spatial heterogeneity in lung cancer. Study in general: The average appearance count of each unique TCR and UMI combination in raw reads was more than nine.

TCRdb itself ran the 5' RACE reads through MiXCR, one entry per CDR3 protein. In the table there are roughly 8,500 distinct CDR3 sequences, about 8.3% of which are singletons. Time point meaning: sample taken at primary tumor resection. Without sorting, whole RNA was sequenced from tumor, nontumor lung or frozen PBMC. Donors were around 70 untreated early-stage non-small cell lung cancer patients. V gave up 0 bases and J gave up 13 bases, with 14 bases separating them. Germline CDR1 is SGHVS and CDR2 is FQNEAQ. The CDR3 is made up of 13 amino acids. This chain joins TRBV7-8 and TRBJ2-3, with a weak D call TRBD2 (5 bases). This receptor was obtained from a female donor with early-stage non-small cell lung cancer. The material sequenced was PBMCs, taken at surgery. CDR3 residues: CASSLASGTTEYF. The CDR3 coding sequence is TGTGCCAGCAGCTTAGCGTCGGGAACGACCGAGTATTTT. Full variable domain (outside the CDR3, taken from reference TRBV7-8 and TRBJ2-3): GAGVSQSPRYKVAKRGQDVALRCDPISGHVSLFWYQQALGQGPEFLTYFQNEAQLDKSGLPSDRFFAERPEGSVSTLKIQRTQQEDSAVYLCASSLASGTTEYFGPGTRLTVL.